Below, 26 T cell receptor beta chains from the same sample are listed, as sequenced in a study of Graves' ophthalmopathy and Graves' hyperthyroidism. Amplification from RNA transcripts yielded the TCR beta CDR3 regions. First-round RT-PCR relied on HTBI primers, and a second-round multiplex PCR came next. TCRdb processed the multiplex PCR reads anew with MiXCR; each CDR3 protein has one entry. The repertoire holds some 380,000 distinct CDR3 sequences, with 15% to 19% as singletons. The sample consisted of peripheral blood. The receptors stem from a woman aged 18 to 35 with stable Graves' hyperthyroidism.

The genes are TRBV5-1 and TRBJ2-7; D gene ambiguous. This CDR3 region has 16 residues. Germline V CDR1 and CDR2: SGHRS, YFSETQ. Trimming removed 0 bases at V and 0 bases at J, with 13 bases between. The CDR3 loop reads CASSLDFLTSSYEQYF. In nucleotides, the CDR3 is TGCGCCAGCAGCTTGGATTTTCTCACGAGCTCCTACGAGCAGTACTTC.

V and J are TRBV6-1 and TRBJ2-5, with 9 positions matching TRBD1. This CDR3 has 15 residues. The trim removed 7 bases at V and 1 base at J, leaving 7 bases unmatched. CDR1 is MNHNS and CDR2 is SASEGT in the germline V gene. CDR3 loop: CASTQTGGTQETQYF. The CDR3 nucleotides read TGTGCCAGCACCCAGACAGGGGGGACCCAAGAGACCCAGTACTTC.

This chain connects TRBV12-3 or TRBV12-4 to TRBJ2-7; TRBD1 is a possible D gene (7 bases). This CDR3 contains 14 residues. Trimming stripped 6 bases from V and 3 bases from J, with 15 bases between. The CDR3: CASSDGGGYYEQYF. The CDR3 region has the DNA TGTGCCAGCAGCGACGGAGGGGGCTACTACGAGCAGTACTTC.

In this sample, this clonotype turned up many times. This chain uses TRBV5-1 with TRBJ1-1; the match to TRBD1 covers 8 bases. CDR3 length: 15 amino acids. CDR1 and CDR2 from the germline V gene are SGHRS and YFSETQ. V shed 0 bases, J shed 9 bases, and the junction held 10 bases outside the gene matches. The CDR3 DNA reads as TGCGCCAGCAGCTTGGGGCCGGGACAGGAAAATCAAGCTTTCTTT. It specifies CASSLGPGQENQAFF.

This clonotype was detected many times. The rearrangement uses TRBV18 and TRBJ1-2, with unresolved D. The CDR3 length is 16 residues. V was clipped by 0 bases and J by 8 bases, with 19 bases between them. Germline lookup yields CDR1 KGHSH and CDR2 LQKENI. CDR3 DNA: TGTGCCAGCTCACCACCCTCGGCCCTGATTGTACACGGCTACACCTTC. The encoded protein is CASSPPSALIVHGYTF.

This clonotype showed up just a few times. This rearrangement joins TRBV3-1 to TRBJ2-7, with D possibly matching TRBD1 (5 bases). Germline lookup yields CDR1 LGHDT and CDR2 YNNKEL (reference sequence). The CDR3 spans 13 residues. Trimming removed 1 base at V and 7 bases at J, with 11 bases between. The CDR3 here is CASSQVGPGEQYF. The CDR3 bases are TGTGCCAGCAGCCAAGTCGGCCCAGGGGAGCAGTACTTC.

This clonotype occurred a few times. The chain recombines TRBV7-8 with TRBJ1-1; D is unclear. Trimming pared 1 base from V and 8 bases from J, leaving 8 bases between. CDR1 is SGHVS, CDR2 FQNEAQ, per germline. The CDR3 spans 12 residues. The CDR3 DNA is TGTGCCAGCAGCTTAGTAGCCGGGGAAGCTTTCTTT. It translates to CASSLVAGEAFF.

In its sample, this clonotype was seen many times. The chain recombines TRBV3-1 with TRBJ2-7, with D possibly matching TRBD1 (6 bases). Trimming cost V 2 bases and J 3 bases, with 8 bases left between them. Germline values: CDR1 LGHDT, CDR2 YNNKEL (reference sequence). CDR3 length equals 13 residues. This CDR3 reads CASSQKGGYEQYF. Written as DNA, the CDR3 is TGTGCCAGCAGCCAAAAAGGGGGCTACGAGCAGTACTTC.

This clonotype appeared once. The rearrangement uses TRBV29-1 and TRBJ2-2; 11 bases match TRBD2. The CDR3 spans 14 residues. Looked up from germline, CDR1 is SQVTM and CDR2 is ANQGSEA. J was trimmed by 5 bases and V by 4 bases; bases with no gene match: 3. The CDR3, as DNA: TGCAGCGTTGCTCTAGCGGGAGGAACCGGGGAGCTGTTTTTT. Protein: CSVALAGGTGELFF.

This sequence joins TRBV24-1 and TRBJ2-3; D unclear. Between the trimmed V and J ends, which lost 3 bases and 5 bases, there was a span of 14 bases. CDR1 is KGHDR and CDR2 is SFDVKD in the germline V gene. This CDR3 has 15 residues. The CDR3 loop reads CATSDPARRIDTQYF. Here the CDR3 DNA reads TGTGCCACCAGTGATCCGGCGAGGAGAATAGATACGCAGTATTTT.

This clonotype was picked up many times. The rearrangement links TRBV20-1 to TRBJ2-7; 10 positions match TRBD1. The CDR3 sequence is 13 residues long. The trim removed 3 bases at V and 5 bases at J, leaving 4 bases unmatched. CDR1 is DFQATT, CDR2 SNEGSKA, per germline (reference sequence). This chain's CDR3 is CSARTGGNDEQYF. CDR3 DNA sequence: TGCAGTGCTAGGACAGGGGGCAACGACGAGCAGTACTTC.

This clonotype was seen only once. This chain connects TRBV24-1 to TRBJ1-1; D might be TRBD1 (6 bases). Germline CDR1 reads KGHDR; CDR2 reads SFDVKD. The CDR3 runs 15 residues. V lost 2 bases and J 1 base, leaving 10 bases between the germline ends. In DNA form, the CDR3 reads TGTGCCACCAGTGATTCGGGACATGAGAACACTGAAGCTTTCTTT. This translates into CATSDSGHENTEAFF.

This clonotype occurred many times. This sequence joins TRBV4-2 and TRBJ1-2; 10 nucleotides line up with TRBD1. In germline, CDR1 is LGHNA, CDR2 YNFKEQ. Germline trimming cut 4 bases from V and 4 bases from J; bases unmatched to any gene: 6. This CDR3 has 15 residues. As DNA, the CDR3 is TGTGCCAGCAGCCCGACAGGGACAGGGGTCTATGGCTACACCTTC. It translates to CASSPTGTGVYGYTF.

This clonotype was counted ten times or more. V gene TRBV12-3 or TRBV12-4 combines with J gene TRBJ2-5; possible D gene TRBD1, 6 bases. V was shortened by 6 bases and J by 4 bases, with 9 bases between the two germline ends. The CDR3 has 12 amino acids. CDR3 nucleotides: TGTGCCAGCAGGACAGGATTAGAGACCCAGTACTTC. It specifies CASRTGLETQYF.

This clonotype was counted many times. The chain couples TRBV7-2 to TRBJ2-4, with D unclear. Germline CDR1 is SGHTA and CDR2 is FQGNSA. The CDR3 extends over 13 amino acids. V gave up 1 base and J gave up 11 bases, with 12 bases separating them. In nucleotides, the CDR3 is TGTGCCAGCAGCTTAGGAACGGTCCCAGTTCAGTACTTC. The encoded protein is CASSLGTVPVQYF.

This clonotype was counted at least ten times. CDR3 in DNA: TGTGCCAGTAGAGTGGAGTTGCTGAGTGAAGCTTTCTTT. Protein sequence: CASRVELLSEAFF. The chain carries TRBV19 and TRBJ1-1; D gene ambiguous. The CDR3 spans 13 residues. The germline V and J ends were trimmed by 6 bases and 7 bases, with 15 bases remaining between them. Germline V gene lookup returns CDR1 LNHDA and CDR2 SQIVND (reference sequence).

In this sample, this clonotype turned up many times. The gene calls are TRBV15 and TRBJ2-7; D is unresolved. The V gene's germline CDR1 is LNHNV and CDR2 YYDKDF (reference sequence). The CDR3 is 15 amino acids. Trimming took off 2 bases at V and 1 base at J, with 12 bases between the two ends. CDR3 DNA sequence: TGTGCCACCAGCAGATCACCCCTGGATTCCTACGAGCAGTACTTC. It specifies CATSRSPLDSYEQYF.

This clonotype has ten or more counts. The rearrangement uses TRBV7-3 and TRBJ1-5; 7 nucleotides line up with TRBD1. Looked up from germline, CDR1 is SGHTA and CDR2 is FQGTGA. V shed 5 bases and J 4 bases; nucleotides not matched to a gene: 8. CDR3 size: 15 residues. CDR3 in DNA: TGTGCCAGCAGCAACCGGGACAGCATTAATCAGCCCCAGCATTTT. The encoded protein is CASSNRDSINQPQHF.

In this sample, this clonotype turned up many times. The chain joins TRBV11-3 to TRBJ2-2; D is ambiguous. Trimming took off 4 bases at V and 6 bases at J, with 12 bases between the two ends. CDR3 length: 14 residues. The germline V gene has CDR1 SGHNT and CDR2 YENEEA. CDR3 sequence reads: CASSSDTYPGELFF. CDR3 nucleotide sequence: TGTGCCAGCAGCTCCGACACTTACCCCGGGGAGCTGTTTTTT.

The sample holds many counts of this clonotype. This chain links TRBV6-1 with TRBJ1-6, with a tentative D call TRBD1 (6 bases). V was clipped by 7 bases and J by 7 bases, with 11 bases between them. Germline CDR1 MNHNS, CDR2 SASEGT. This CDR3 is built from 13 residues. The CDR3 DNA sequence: TGTGCCAGCACCAGGGGCCTAAATTCACCCCTCCACTTT. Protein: CASTRGLNSPLHF.

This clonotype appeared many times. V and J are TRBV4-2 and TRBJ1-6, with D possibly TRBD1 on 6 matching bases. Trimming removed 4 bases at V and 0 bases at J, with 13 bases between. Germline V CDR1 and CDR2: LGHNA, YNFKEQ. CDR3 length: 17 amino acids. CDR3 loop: CASSRTAPSSYNSPLHF. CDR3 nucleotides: TGTGCCAGCAGCCGGACAGCCCCGAGCTCCTATAATTCACCCCTCCACTTT.

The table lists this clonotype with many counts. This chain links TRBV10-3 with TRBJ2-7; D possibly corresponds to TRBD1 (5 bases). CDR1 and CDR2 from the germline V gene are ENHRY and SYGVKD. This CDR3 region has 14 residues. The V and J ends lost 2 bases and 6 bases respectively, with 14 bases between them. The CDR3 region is CAISEVKDRGEQYF. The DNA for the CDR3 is TGTGCCATCAGTGAGGTAAAGGATAGGGGCGAGCAGTACTTC.

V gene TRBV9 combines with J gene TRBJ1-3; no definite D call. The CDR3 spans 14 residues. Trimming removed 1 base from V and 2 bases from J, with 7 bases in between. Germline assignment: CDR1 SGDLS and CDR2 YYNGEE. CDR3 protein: CASSVYKTGNTIYF. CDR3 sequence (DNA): TGTGCCAGCAGCGTATACAAGACTGGAAACACCATATATTTT.

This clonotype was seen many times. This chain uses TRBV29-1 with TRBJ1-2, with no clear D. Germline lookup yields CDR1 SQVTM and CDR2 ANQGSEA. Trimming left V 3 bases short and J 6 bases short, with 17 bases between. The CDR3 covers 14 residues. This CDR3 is CSVDRRGYYDGYTF. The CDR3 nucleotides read TGCAGCGTTGATCGCCGGGGATACTATGATGGCTACACCTTC.

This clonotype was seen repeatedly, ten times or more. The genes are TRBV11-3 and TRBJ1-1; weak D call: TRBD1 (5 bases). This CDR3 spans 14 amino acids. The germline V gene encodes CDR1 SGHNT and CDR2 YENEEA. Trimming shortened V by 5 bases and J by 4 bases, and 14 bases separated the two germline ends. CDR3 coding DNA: TGTGCCAGCAGCCGCTTGGTGGGGGGCACTGAAGCTTTCTTT. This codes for CASSRLVGGTEAFF.

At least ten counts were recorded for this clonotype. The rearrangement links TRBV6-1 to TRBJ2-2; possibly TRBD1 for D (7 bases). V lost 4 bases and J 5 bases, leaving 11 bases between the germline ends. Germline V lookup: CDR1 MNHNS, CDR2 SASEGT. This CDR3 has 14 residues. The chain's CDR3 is CASSGAGGTGELFF. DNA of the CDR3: TGTGCCAGCAGTGGGGCAGGGGGGACCGGGGAGCTGTTTTTT.